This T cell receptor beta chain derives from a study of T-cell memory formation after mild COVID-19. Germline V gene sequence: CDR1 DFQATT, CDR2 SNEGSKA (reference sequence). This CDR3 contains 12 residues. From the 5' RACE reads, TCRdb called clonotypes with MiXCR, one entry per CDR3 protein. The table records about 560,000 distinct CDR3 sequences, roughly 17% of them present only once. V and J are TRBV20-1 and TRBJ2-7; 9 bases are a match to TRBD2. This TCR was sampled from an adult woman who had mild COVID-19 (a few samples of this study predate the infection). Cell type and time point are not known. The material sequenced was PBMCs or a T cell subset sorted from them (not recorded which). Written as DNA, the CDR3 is TGCAGGGGACTAGCCCTCTCTTACGAGCAGTACTTC. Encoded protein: CRGLALSYEQYF.